Following are 29 T cell receptor beta chains from one sample sequenced in a study of cytomegalovirus exposure and HLA in healthy donors. Use of 60 Vbeta and 13 Jbeta primers characterized the PCR. Sequencing used immunoSEQ multiplex PCR; TCRdb keeps in-frame clones, though not all of them. This sample has 150,000 to 200,000 clones, with roughly four fifths found just once. Sequenced: PBMCs. The receptors were sampled from a man aged 55 to 70 in good health and CMV-seronegative.

This clone was counted a few times. The genes are TRBV7-2 and TRBJ1-4, with D tentatively TRBD1 (5 bases). The CDR3 has 16 amino acids. Per germline, CDR1 SGHTA and CDR2 FQGNSA. V lost 4 bases to trimming and J lost 7 bases, with 19 bases between them. CDR3 amino acids: CASSSPPGGGSEKLFF. For the CDR3, the DNA is TGTGCCAGCAGCTCCCCTCCGGGGGGAGGGAGTGAAAAACTGTTTTTT.

This sequence joins TRBV4-3 and TRBJ1-3; D is undetermined. V was shortened by 0 bases and J by 6 bases, with 15 bases between the two germline ends. From germline, CDR1 is LGHNA and CDR2 YSLEER. This CDR3 is 16 amino acids long. The CDR3 is CASSQDRLSGINTIYF. CDR3 sequence (DNA): TGCGCCAGCAGCCAAGATCGTTTGTCGGGGATAAACACCATATATTTT.

The table lists this clone with a count of one. The CDR3 sequence: CASSFGGMVDTGELFF. The DNA of the CDR3 is TGTGCCAGCAGCTTCGGAGGGATGGTTGACACCGGGGAGCTGTTTTTT. V is TRBV7-2 and J is TRBJ2-2, with D possibly being TRBD2 (6 bases). V lost 3 bases, J lost 3 bases, and 14 bases lay in between. Germline loops: CDR1 SGHTA, CDR2 FQGNSA. CDR3 length: 16 amino acids.

The chain has TRBV7-2 and TRBJ2-7; 11 bases line up with TRBD1. Per the germline V gene, CDR1 is SGHTA and CDR2 is FQGNSA. V lost 10 bases, J lost 1 base, and 9 bases stayed unmatched. CDR3 length equals 15 residues. CDR3 in amino acids: CANSLGQGASYEQYF. The DNA of the CDR3 is TGTGCCAACTCTTTAGGACAGGGGGCTTCCTACGAGCAGTACTTC.

This chain connects TRBV5-1 to TRBJ2-1; 10 bases align to TRBD2. This CDR3 has 17 amino acids. Unmatched junction bases numbered 16, after V lost 4 bases and J lost 9 bases. Per the germline V gene, CDR1 is SGHRS and CDR2 is YFSETQ. The CDR3 sequence: CASSGGLGVAGGAEQFF. The DNA of the CDR3 is TGCGCCAGCAGCGGGGGGCTAGGGGTAGCGGGAGGTGCTGAGCAGTTCTTC.

The CDR3 DNA reads as TGTGCCAGCAGCTTGGGTCCGGACAGGGTTCTAGATACGCAGTATTTT. Amino acids: CASSLGPDRVLDTQYF. This chain uses TRBV5-5 with TRBJ2-3, with 8 bases lining up with TRBD1. CDR1 and CDR2 (germline): SGHKS, YYEKEE (reference sequence). The CDR3 has 16 residues. V was pared by 0 bases and J by 5 bases, with 8 bases of the junction left unmatched.

The genes are TRBV18 and TRBJ1-2; TRBD1 aligns across 10 bases. Germline trimming cut 3 bases from V and 3 bases from J; bases unmatched to any gene: 4. The CDR3 has 15 amino acids. Per germline, CDR1 KGHSH and CDR2 LQKENI. The DNA of the CDR3 is TGTGCCAGCTCACCGACAGGGGGCGGCGACTATGGCTACACCTTC. This gives the protein CASSPTGGGDYGYTF.

The J gene is TRBJ2-1, the V gene TRBV13; the D is unclear. V dropped 5 bases and J dropped 0 bases, with 17 bases sitting between them. CDR1 is PRHDT, CDR2 FYEKMQ, per germline (reference sequence). The CDR3 is 17 residues long. The CDR3 loop reads CASSPLSSWSSYNEQFF. DNA for the CDR3: TGTGCCAGCAGCCCCCTGAGTAGCTGGAGCTCCTACAATGAGCAGTTCTTC.

The chain is built from TRBV28 and TRBJ2-5, with 7 bases that match TRBD1. The germline V gene encodes CDR1 MDHEN and CDR2 SYDVKM. This CDR3 contains 14 residues. V was pared by 6 bases and J by 3 bases, with 7 bases of the junction left unmatched. The CDR3 bases are TGTGCCAGCAGACCCGGGACAGCCAAAGAGACCCAGTACTTC. Residues: CASRPGTAKETQYF.

This clone turned up a few times. The V call is TRBV27, the J call TRBJ2-3; D is perhaps TRBD1 (6 bases). This CDR3 spans 13 amino acids. Germline CDR1 is MNHEY and CDR2 is SMNVEV (reference sequence). V was pared by 6 bases and J by 2 bases, with 9 bases between. The CDR3 coding sequence is TGTGCCAGCAGACCAGGGGCCACAGATACGCAGTATTTT. This gives the protein CASRPGATDTQYF.

The chain links TRBV5-4 to TRBJ1-2; D is perhaps TRBD1 (5 bases). Trimming stripped 0 bases from V and 7 bases from J, with 16 bases between. The CDR3 has 15 amino acids. Looked up from germline, CDR1 is SGHNT and CDR2 is YYREEE (reference sequence). The CDR3 protein is CASSLGAGQGLGYTF. The CDR3 region has the DNA TGTGCCAGCAGCTTGGGGGCTGGTCAGGGTCTTGGCTACACCTTC.

The J gene is TRBJ1-1, the V gene TRBV11-3; D might be TRBD1 (6 bases). The V end was cut by 3 bases, the J end by 0 bases, with 11 bases between. There are 15 residues in the CDR3. Germline CDR1 and CDR2: SGHNT and YENEEA. CDR3 protein: CASSLGRTVNTEAFF. CDR3 DNA: TGTGCCAGCAGCTTGGGAAGGACAGTGAACACTGAAGCTTTCTTT.

V is TRBV7-9 and J is TRBJ2-5; D gene uncertain. The CDR3 runs 12 residues. Deletions cut 4 bases from V and 0 bases from J, with 3 bases between. Germline V gene data show CDR1 as SEHNR and CDR2 as FQNEAQ (reference sequence). The CDR3 DNA is TGTGCCAGCAGCTGGCACCAAGAGACCCAGTACTTC. Its translation: CASSWHQETQYF.

As DNA, the CDR3 is TGCGCCAGCAGCCCGGGGGGCCTCCCGTCCAACACCATATATTTT. Amino acid sequence: CASSPGGLPSNTIYF. The chain is built from TRBV5-1 and TRBJ1-3; TRBD1 is a possible D gene (6 bases). V was pared by 4 bases and J by 7 bases, with 18 bases between. The length of the CDR3 is 15 residues. Germline CDR1 and CDR2: SGHRS and YFSETQ.

This chain joins TRBV7-6 and TRBJ2-7; 11 nucleotides agree with TRBD1. V was pared by 5 bases and J by 2 bases, with 5 bases of the junction left unmatched. The CDR3 has 15 amino acids. The germline gives CDR1 SGHVS, CDR2 FNYEAQ. CDR3 region: CASSARDRGTYEQYF. The CDR3 DNA reads TGTGCCAGCAGCGCCCGGGACAGGGGGACCTACGAGCAGTACTTC.

The chain couples TRBV7-7 to TRBJ2-1; weak D call: TRBD2 (6 bases). The CDR3 spans 13 residues. The ends were cut back, 6 bases at V and 10 bases at J, with 16 bases in the middle. CDR1 and CDR2 from the germline V gene are SSHAT and FNYEAQ (reference sequence). CDR3 sequence: CASSRTIGGEQFF. CDR3 nucleotide sequence: TGTGCCAGCAGTCGGACTATCGGCGGAGAGCAGTTCTTC.

The chain employs TRBV5-1 and TRBJ1-4, with D possibly TRBD1 on 5 matching bases. Germline-derived CDR1 and CDR2 are SGHRS and YFSETQ. This CDR3 is 14 amino acids long. Trimming left V 3 bases short and J 6 bases short, with 12 bases between. CDR3 bases: TGCGCCAGCAGCTCCGCCCCCAGGGATGAAAAACTGTTTTTT. It is translated as CASSSAPRDEKLFF.

This chain connects TRBV27 to TRBJ2-7; 10 positions match TRBD1. The CDR3 covers 14 residues. Germline lookup yields CDR1 MNHEY and CDR2 SMNVEV (reference sequence). The V and J ends lost 7 bases and 5 bases, in that order; junction bases with no gene match: 8. The CDR3 nucleotides read TGTGCCAGCAACCTCCGGGACAGGGGAAACGAGCAGTACTTC. This translates into CASNLRDRGNEQYF.

The V gene is TRBV9, the J gene TRBJ1-2; perhaps TRBD1 as D (6 bases). CDR1 SGDLS and CDR2 YYNGEE come from the germline V gene. Trimming stripped 2 bases from V and 4 bases from J, with 9 bases between. The CDR3 consists of 13 residues. CDR3 loop: CASSVWGLYGYTF. The DNA of the CDR3 is TGTGCCAGCAGCGTTTGGGGGCTCTATGGCTACACCTTC.

V is TRBV28 and J is TRBJ1-2; a possible D gene is TRBD1 (5 bases). Trimming removed 3 bases at V and 8 bases at J, with 13 bases between. The germline V gene has CDR1 MDHEN and CDR2 SYDVKM. The CDR3 runs to 13 residues. The CDR3 region is CASSLTAPSGYTF. CDR3 DNA sequence: TGTGCCAGCAGTTTGACAGCTCCAAGCGGCTACACCTTC.

The rearrangement uses TRBV2 and TRBJ2-5; 9 bases agree with TRBD2. This CDR3 is 15 amino acids long. CDR1 SNHLY and CDR2 FYNNEI come from the germline V gene. The ends lost 6 bases at V and 4 bases at J; junction bases unmatched: 9. The CDR3 nucleotides are TGTGCCAGCAGCTCGCGGGGGGGCGGAGGAGAGACCCAGTACTTC. Residues: CASSSRGGGGETQYF.

V gene TRBV2 combines with J gene TRBJ1-4; a possible D gene is TRBD1 (6 bases). The germline CDR1 and CDR2 sequences are SNHLY and FYNNEI. The CDR3 length is 14 residues. V was cut by 6 bases and J by 4 bases, with 12 bases left in between. DNA for the CDR3: TGTGCCAGCAGCCCGGACAGAGATAATGAAAAACTGTTTTTT. This codes for CASSPDRDNEKLFF.

The chain combines TRBV4-2 with TRBJ2-2; possible D gene TRBD1, 6 bases. The V and J ends lost 1 base and 0 bases respectively, with 9 bases between them. Germline V gives CDR1 LGHNA, CDR2 YNFKEQ. This CDR3 region has 16 residues. CDR3: CASSQVRGANTGELFF. The CDR3 DNA follows: TGTGCCAGCAGCCAAGTCAGGGGCGCGAACACCGGGGAGCTGTTTTTT.

This clone was found a few times. V gene TRBV4-3 combines with J gene TRBJ1-1, with a weak D call TRBD1 (6 bases). The ends were cut back, 0 bases at V and 0 bases at J, with 11 bases in the middle. The CDR3 covers 16 residues. Germline CDR1 and CDR2: LGHNA and YSLEER. CDR3 sequence reads: CASSQDLAGVNTEAFF. In DNA form, the CDR3 reads TGCGCCAGCAGCCAAGATCTCGCAGGGGTGAACACTGAAGCTTTCTTT.

J is TRBJ1-1 and V is TRBV11-2; D is undetermined. This CDR3 contains 14 residues. Trimming took off 5 bases at V and 0 bases at J, with 10 bases between the two ends. CDR1 and CDR2 (germline): SGHAT, FQNNGV. The CDR3 DNA is TGTGCCAGCAGCCTGTCCCGTCTGAACACTGAAGCTTTCTTT. Its protein is CASSLSRLNTEAFF.

The CDR3 DNA follows: TGTGCCAGCAGCGTAGCCGAGACAGGGGGGAATGAAAAACTGTTTTTT. This sequence encodes CASSVAETGGNEKLFF. The chain couples TRBV9 to TRBJ1-4, with 9 bases lining up with TRBD1. The V segment lost 0 bases and the J segment 5 bases; nucleotides outside the gene matches: 5. Looked up from germline, CDR1 is SGDLS and CDR2 is YYNGEE. CDR3 size: 16 residues.

The V gene is TRBV10-2, the J gene TRBJ2-7, with 10 bases matching TRBD1. The J segment lost 2 bases and the V segment lost 3 bases, leaving 4 bases of the junction unmatched. Germline-derived CDR1 and CDR2 are WSHSY and SAAADI. The CDR3 runs to 15 residues. CDR3 amino acids: CASSDTGTGAYEQYF. CDR3 in DNA: TGCGCCAGCAGTGATACGGGGACAGGGGCCTACGAGCAGTACTTC.

The chain uses TRBV7-3 and TRBJ2-1; 11 bases match TRBD2. J gave up 8 bases and V 4 bases, and 13 bases lay outside the gene matches. The CDR3 spans 17 residues. CDR1 and CDR2 from the germline V gene are SGHTA and FQGTGA. CDR3 residues: CASSSTSGTIHTHEQFF. The DNA for the CDR3 is TGTGCCAGCAGCTCGACTAGCGGGACCATACATACACATGAGCAGTTCTTC.

The chain combines TRBV4-3 with TRBJ2-5, with a weak D call TRBD2 (5 bases). The DNA end lines up better with TRBJ2-7; the J call may be wrong. Germline lookup yields CDR1 LGHNA and CDR2 YSLEER. This CDR3 contains 15 residues. CDR3 loop: CASSQELEASYEQYF. The CDR3 nucleotides read TGCGCCAGCAGCCAGGAACTAGAAGCCAGCTACGAGCAGTACTTC.